The 10 T cell receptor beta chains presented below share a single source sample, sequenced in a study of T-cell reconstitution after alpha-beta-depleted transplantation in children (dated by TCRdb to 2016 to 2018). Library method: PCR. TCRdb records Illumina HiSeq 2500 as the sequencer. Molecular barcoding was employed in the preparation of TCR libraries, with unique molecular identifiers being used to normalize TCRbeta repertoire quantification. TCRdb handled the public reads itself, with Q25 trimming in fastp and clone calling in MiXCR, and kept productive beta chains. All rows with the same CDR3 protein become a single entry with the most common DNA and genes. The sample table shows more than 450,000 distinct CDR3 sequences, and around 20% are seen once. The ten largest account for 3% to 3.5% of the sample. The sequences come from PBMCs from the stem cell graft donor, collected from the stem cell graft. These receptors all come from a human donor who donated a stem cell graft to a child with acute lymphoblastic leukemia.

This chain links TRBV5-1 with TRBJ1-1; 7 bases match TRBD1. V lost 7 bases, J lost 0 bases, and 9 bases stayed unmatched. Per the germline V gene, CDR1 is SGHRS and CDR2 is YFSETQ. The CDR3 covers 15 residues. The CDR3 DNA follows: TGCGCCAGCGCCCAGGGGGGGCACTTGAACACTGAAGCTTTCTTT. Translation gives CASAQGGHLNTEAFF.

This clonotype was picked up a small number of times. The CDR3 region has the DNA TGCAGCGTCGAGGATGGCGGGACCCAGTACTTC. Residues: CSVEDGGTQYF. V is TRBV29-1 and J is TRBJ2-5, with D unresolved. The length of the CDR3 is 11 residues. The V end lost 6 bases, the J end lost 7 bases, and 12 bases lay between the germline ends. CDR1 is SQVTM and CDR2 is ANQGSEA in the germline V gene.

The chain employs TRBV5-6 and TRBJ1-2; D call uncertain. CDR3 length: 14 amino acids. Trimming took 5 bases from V and 4 from J, leaving 15 bases between them. Germline CDR1 reads SGHDT; CDR2 reads YYEEEE. CDR3 region: CASRPDGRLYGYTF. CDR3 nucleotide sequence: TGTGCCAGCAGACCGGACGGTCGTCTCTATGGCTACACCTTC.

This clonotype was recorded only once. This rearrangement joins TRBV19 to TRBJ2-3; the match to TRBD2 covers 11 bases. Germline trimming cut 9 bases from V and 5 bases from J; bases unmatched to any gene: 7. CDR1 is LNHDA, CDR2 SQIVND, per germline (reference sequence). This CDR3 contains 14 residues. The CDR3 here is CASHTSGSGDTQYF. CDR3 nucleotide sequence: TGTGCCAGCCACACTAGCGGGAGTGGAGATACGCAGTATTTT.

This clonotype was detected only a few times. This chain uses TRBV29-1 with TRBJ1-2; 7 bases fit TRBD1. The CDR3 length is 13 residues. J was trimmed by 3 bases and V by 5 bases; bases with no gene match: 6. Germline loops: CDR1 SQVTM, CDR2 ANQGSEA. CDR3 nucleotides: TGCAGCGTTTGGACAGGCGGGGACTATGGCTACACCTTC. The encoded protein is CSVWTGGDYGYTF.

There are a few counts of this clonotype. This chain links TRBV5-1 with TRBJ2-7; perhaps D is TRBD1 or TRBD2 (5 bases each). The germline gives CDR1 SGHRS, CDR2 YFSETQ. The CDR3 consists of 19 residues. V was cut by 1 base and J by 12 bases, with 35 bases left in between. The CDR3 nucleotides read TGCGCCAGCAGCTTGCGGTTCGTCACCGGGACCCCCCGGAGGAACGTTAGGTACTTC. Protein: CASSLRFVTGTPRRNVRYF.

The gene calls are TRBV5-6 and TRBJ1-4, with D possibly TRBD1 on 6 matching bases. V lost 5 bases, J lost 7 bases, and 18 bases lay in between. The CDR3 runs to 15 residues. Germline CDR1 SGHDT, CDR2 YYEEEE. CDR3 sequence: CASSSRTDWSEKLFF. CDR3 nucleotides: TGTGCCAGCAGTTCCCGGACAGACTGGAGTGAAAAACTGTTTTTT.

The chain links TRBV4-2 to TRBJ1-5; D is possibly TRBD1 (6 bases). CDR1 and CDR2 from the germline V gene are LGHNA and YNFKEQ. This CDR3 is 19 amino acids long. The V gene lost 4 bases and the J gene lost 0 bases, with 22 bases spanning the gap. The CDR3: CASSRAPKSQGISNQPQHF. The CDR3 nucleotides are TGTGCCAGCAGCCGCGCCCCGAAATCACAGGGCATTAGCAATCAGCCCCAGCATTTT.

The gene calls are TRBV11-2 and TRBJ2-3; D is possibly TRBD2 (6 bases). CDR3 length: 15 residues. Germline assignment: CDR1 SGHAT and CDR2 FQNNGV. The germline V and J ends were trimmed by 5 bases and 6 bases, with 18 bases remaining between them. DNA for the CDR3: TGTGCCAGCAGCCCCACGGGACTTCGGTCGGATACGCAGTATTTT. Translating it yields CASSPTGLRSDTQYF.

This sequence joins TRBV18 and TRBJ2-2, with 8 bases that match TRBD2. Germline CDR1 KGHSH, CDR2 LQKENI. V lost 1 base and J lost 8; bases outside the gene matches: 21. The CDR3 loop spans 20 amino acids. CDR3 region: CASSPLLTLMVAGSSGELFF. The CDR3 nucleotides are TGTGCCAGCTCACCACTCCTCACCTTGATGGTAGCGGGATCTTCTGGGGAGCTGTTTTTT.